The present entry profiles one TCR beta chain with its context. The antigen this receptor binds is unknown. It has no much larger one-base neighbor in the sample; base qualities were not kept. The CDR3 regions of human TCRbeta chains were analyzed by immunosequencing. In the source study's methods: TCRs in the repertoires were matched against a reference library of SARS-CoV-2-specific TCRs that had been generated with the MIRA antigen-specificity platform. Breadth meant the fraction of unique TCRs that were SARS-CoV-2-associated, whereas depth meant the fraction of total T cells that were SARS-CoV-2-associated. Using the MIRA data, every spike-specific TCR was mapped to the spike region that the TCR reacted to and assigned to either a CD4 or a CD8 class. Log10-transformed breadth and depth values were compared by one-way ANOVA with Sidak's multiple comparisons tests. TCRdb limited this immuneACCESS table to in-frame rearrangements with V and J called. A share of clones is missing; checked studies link under half to unresolved V genes, and the rest is unexplained. V, J and clone size are taken as reported in that table, and D and trimming were inferred from the DNA itself. The sample yields fewer than 110,000 clones; about nine tenths were counted once. The top ten clones comprise 1% to 1.5% of the sample.

The time point label here, explained by the study, means: baseline before first vaccination. Vaccinee samples came from UK trials COV001 and COV002, including a single-blind randomized controlled phase 2/3 trial of AZD1222 (ChAdOx1 nCoV-19) in healthy adults. Trial participant PBMC samples were collected at day 0 and day 28 after the second dose for TCRbeta chain sequencing. These data come from a study of T cell responses to AZD1222 COVID-19 vaccine (dated by TCRdb to about 2021). As for the study more broadly: AZD1222 recipients given second doses at about 4 weeks or at about 12 weeks were pooled, since spike-specific TCR depth and breadth were not found to differ between the two schedules. Trial participants were enrolled by age into subgroups of 18-55, 56-69 and 70-plus years, and about 150, 27 and 61 TCR-sequenced participants, respectively, were included in these subgroups. A total of around 240 trial participants underwent TCR sequencing, of whom 200 to 220 received two doses of AZD1222 and some 26 received two doses of the MenACWY control vaccine.

On the study overall, not on this receptor specifically: Spike-specific TCR breadth and depth rose significantly after two AZD1222 doses compared with day 0 and with MenACWY recipients. Participants were mostly white British and included more females than males, and it was suggested by the authors that clonal diversity may have been underestimated. The vaccine-associated CD4 TCRs covered the entire spike protein, and the dominant responses fell in regions 160-218 and 743-854. Conclusions about previously exposed vaccinees are limited because only a handful of AZD1222 recipients were SARS-CoV-2 seropositive at baseline. Because no samples from the day 14 peak response were available, repertoires could be characterized only after the peak T cell response. Reportedly, close to half of the unique spike-specific TCRs recognized epitopes lying outside the regions that are mutated in the B.1.351 and B.1.1.7 variants. In the small 56-69-year group, the increase in depth fell short of significance, most likely because of low power.

V sheds 0 bases and J sheds 4 bases, leaving 13 bases between their ends. The CDR3 holds 16 amino acids from the cysteine to the phenylalanine. The retained sequence is limited to the CDR3, 48 bases, with the frame set at the first base. CDR1 and CDR2 (SNHLY, FYNNEI) derive from the germline V gene. This TCR derives from an adult in good health. The specimen was peripheral blood, collected on day 0 of AZD1222 vaccination. The chain links TRBV2 with TRBJ2-1; no confident D gene assignment can be made. CDR3 loop: CASSEAAVSPYNEQFF. The nucleotide sequence reads as follows: TGTGCCAGCAGTGAAGCGGCGGTTTCACCATACAATGAGCAGTTCTTC.